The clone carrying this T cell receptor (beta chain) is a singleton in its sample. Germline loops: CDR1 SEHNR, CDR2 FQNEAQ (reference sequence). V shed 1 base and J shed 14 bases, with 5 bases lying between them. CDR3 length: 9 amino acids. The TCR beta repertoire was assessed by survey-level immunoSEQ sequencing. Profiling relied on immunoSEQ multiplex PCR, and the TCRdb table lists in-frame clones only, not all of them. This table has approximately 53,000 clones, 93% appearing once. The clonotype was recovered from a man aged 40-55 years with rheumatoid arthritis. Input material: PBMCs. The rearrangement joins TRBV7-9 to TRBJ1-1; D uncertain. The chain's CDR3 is CASSLGGFF. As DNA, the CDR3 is TGTGCCAGCAGCTTAGGGGGATTCTTT.